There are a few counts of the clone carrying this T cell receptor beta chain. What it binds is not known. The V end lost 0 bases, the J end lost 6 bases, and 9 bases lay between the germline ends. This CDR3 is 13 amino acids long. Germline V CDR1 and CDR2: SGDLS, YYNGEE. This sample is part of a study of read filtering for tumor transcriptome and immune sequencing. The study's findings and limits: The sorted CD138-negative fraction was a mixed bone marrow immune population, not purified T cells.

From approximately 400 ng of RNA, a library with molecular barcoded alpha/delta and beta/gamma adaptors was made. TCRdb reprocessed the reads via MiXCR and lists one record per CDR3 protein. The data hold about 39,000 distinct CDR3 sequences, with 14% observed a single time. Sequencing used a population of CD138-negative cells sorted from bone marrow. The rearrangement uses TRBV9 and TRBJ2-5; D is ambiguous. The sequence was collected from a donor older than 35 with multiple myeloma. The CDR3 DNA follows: TGTGCCAGCAGCGTAGATACCGGACAGACCCAGTACTTC. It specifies CASSVDTGQTQYF. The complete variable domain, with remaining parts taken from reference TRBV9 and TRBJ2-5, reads DSGVTQTPKHLITATGQRVTLRCSPRSGDLSVYWYQQSLDQGLQFLIQYYNGEERAKGNILERFSAQQFPDLHSELNLSSLELGDSALYFCASSVDTGQTQYFGPGTRLLVL.